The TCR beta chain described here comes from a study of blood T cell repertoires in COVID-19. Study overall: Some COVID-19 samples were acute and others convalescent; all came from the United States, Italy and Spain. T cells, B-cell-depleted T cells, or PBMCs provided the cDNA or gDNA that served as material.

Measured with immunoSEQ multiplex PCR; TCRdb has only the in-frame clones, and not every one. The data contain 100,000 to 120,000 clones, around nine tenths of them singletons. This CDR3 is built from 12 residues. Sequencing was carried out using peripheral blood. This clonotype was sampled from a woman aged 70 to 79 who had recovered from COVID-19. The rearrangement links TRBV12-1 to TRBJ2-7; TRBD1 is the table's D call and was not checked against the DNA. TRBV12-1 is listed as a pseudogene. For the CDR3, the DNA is TGTGCCAGCAGCCCAGGGCGCTGCGAGCAGTACTTC. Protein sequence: CASSPGRCEQYF.